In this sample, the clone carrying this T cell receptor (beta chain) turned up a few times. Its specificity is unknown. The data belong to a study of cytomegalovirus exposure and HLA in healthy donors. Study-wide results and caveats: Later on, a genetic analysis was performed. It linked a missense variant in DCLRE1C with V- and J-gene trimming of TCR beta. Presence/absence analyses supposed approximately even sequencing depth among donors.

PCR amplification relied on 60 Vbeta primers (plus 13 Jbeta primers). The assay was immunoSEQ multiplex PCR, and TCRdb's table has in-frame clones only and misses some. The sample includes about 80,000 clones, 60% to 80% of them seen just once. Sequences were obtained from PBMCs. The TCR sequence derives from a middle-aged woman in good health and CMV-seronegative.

CDR3 protein: CASSEGTSGYNEQFF. In nucleotides, the CDR3 is TGCGCCAGCAGTGAAGGTACTAGCGGATACAATGAGCAGTTCTTC. V usage is TRBV10-1 and J usage is TRBJ2-1, with 8 bases that match TRBD2. Germline V gives CDR1 WNHNN, CDR2 SYGVQD (reference sequence). Trimming took 3 bases from V and 4 from J; bases not matched to a gene: 5. CDR3 length: 15 amino acids.